This T cell receptor (beta chain) derives from a study of OX40 agonist ivuxolimab in advanced cancers. In the study overall: Dose-escalation patients were diagnosed with hepatocellular carcinoma, melanoma, renal cell cancer or head and neck cancer. Cohort: approximately 83% men, mean age 60, aged roughly 23 to 79. Study-wide results and limits: Clonal expansion was seen in CD4+ and CD8+ blood T cells by week 6 at 0.1 to 3.0 mg/kg. Low levels of normalized T-cell clonal expansion also appeared in some nonresponders.

This CDR3 contains 14 residues. Germline-derived CDR1 and CDR2 are LNHNV and YYDKDF (reference sequence). V was pared by 0 bases and J by 4 bases, with 9 bases between. Points on this clone: Its cognate antigen is unknown.

Some clones are missing from TCRdb's copy, which holds only in-frame ones; the method was immunoSEQ multiplex PCR. The sample includes under 40,000 clones, under 90% of them seen just once. Sequences were derived from CD4+ or CD8+ T cells sorted from blood, sampled in a trial of the OX40 agonist ivuxolimab. This chain connects TRBV15 to TRBJ1-2, with no clear D. This TCR derives from an adult with an advanced solid tumor such as melanoma, head and neck, liver or kidney cancer. CDR3 sequence reads: CATSRDRASYGYTF. CDR3 bases: TGTGCCACCAGCAGAGATCGCGCAAGCTATGGCTACACCTTC.